The 3 T cell receptor beta chains presented below share a single source sample, sequenced in a study of T cell repertoires in cytomegalovirus infection. TCRdb re-called the reads with MiXCR, one entry per CDR3 protein. Counted here are 450,000 to 600,000 distinct CDR3 sequences, about 39% occurring once; the ten biggest clones make up approximately 40%. Antigens for these TCRs are unknown. The specimen comprised cultured PBMCs, sampled from culture after CMV antigen stimulation. These receptors all stem from a human donor in good health (CMV status not recorded). Some clones in this sample may be carry-over from other donors' samples.

The J gene is TRBJ2-1, the V gene TRBV6-1; 9 nucleotides agree with TRBD2. This CDR3 has 18 residues. V lost 2 bases, J lost 1 base, and 9 bases stayed unmatched. Germline V gene sequence: CDR1 MNHNS, CDR2 SASEGT. The CDR3 bases are TGTGCCAGCAGTGAACCCCAGGCTAGCGGGATTTCCTACAATGAGCAGTTCTTC. Its protein is CASSEPQASGISYNEQFF.

This clonotype was picked up a small number of times. The chain joins TRBV7-2 to TRBJ2-3; a possible D gene is TRBD1 (6 bases). The length of the CDR3 is 16 residues. In germline, CDR1 is SGHTA, CDR2 FQGNSA. Deletions cut 1 base from V and 2 bases from J, with 13 bases between. Written as DNA, the CDR3 is TGTGCCAGCAGCTTAGACAGGGCAAGGCCCACAGATACGCAGTATTTT. Protein product: CASSLDRARPTDTQYF.

In this sample, this clonotype turned up many times. The V gene is TRBV7-8, the J gene TRBJ1-5; D call uncertain. V gave up 2 bases and J gave up 4 bases, with 6 bases separating them. This CDR3 spans 13 amino acids. The V gene's germline CDR1 is SGHVS and CDR2 FQNEAQ. This CDR3 reads CASSLQENQPQHF. Written as DNA, the CDR3 is TGTGCCAGCAGCTTACAGGAAAATCAGCCCCAGCATTTT.